This T cell receptor (beta chain) came from a study of cytomegalovirus exposure and HLA in healthy donors. Study observations and caveats: A highly shared variant cluster was judged a likely technical artifact. Compared with the roughly 700-donor mean, an Asian-associated ancestry cluster reportedly had fewer N-insertions, according to a later analysis.

PCR primers comprised 60 Vbeta and 13 Jbeta primers. Profiling relied on immunoSEQ multiplex PCR, and the TCRdb table lists in-frame clones only, not all of them. The data contain 120,000 or so clones, roughly 76% of them singletons. Worth noting for this clone: Its target is not known.

V lost 2 bases and J lost 7, with 17 bases in between. Germline V CDR1 and CDR2: SGHNT, YENEEA. The CDR3 runs to 15 residues. Sequencing input: PBMCs. The TCR comes from a man over 45 in good health and CMV-seropositive. The chain recombines TRBV11-3 with TRBJ2-5; D might be TRBD1 (5 bases). CDR3 sequence: CASSLTLITGRTQYF. In nucleotides, the CDR3 is TGTGCCAGCAGCTTAACACTTATAACAGGCCGGACCCAGTACTTC.